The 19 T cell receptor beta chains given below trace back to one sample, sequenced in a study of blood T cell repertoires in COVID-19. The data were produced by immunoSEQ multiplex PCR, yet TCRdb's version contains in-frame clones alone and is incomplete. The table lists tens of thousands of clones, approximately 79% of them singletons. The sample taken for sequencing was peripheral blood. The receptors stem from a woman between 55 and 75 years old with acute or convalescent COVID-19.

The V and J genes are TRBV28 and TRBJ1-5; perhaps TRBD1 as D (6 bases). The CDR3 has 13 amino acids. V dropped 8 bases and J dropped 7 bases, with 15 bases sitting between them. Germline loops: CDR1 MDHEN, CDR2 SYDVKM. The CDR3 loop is CASLGRGEQPQHF. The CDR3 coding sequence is TGTGCCAGCTTGGGCAGGGGTGAACAGCCCCAGCATTTT.

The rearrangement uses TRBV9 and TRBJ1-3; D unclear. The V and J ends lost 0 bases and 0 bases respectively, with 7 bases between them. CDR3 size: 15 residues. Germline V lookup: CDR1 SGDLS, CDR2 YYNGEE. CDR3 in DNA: TGTGCCAGCAGCGTAGGAGGCAACTCTGGAAACACCATATATTTT. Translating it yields CASSVGGNSGNTIYF.

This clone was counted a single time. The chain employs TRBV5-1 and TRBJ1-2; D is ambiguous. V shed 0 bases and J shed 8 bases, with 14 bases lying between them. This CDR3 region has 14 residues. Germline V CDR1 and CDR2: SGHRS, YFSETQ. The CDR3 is CASSLDPGERGYTF. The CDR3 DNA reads TGCGCCAGCAGCTTGGACCCCGGGGAGAGGGGCTACACCTTC.

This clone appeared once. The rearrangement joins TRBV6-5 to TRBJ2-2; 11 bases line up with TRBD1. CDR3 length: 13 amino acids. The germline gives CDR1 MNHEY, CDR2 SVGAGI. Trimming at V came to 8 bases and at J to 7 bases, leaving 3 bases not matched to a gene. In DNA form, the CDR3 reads TGTGCCAGCGGGACAGGGGGACTCGGGGAGCTGTTTTTT. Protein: CASGTGGLGELFF.

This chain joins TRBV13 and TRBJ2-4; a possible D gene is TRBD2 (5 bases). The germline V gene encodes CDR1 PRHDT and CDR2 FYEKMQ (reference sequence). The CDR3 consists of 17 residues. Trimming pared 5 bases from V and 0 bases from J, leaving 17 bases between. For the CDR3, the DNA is TGTGCCAGCAGCCATGGGCGGGTCCTACTAGCCAAAAACATTCAGTACTTC. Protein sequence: CASSHGRVLLAKNIQYF.

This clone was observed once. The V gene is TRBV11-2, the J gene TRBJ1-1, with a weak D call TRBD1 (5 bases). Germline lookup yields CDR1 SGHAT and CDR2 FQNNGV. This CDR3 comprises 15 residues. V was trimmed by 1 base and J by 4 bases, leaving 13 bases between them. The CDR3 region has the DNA TGTGCCAGCAGCTTAGGTCTCAGGGAGGGCACTGAAGCTTTCTTT. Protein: CASSLGLREGTEAFF.

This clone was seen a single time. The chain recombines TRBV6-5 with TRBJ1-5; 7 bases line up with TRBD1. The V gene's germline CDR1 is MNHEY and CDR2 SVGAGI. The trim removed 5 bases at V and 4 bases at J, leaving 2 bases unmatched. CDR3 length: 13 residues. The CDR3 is CASSTQGNQPQHF. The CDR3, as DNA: TGTGCCAGCAGTACACAGGGGAATCAGCCCCAGCATTTT.

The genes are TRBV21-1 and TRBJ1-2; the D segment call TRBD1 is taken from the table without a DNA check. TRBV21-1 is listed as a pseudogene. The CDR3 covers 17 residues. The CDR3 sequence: CASSKVYWDRSNYGYTF. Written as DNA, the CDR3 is TGTGCCAGCAGCAAAGTATACTGGGACAGATCCAATTATGGCTACACCTTC.

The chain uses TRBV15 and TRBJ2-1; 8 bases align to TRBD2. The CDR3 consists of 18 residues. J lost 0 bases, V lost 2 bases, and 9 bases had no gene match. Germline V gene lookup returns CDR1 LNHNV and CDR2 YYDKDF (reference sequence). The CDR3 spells CATSRNPSGSSSYNEQFF. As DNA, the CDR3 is TGTGCCACCAGCAGAAACCCTAGCGGGTCGAGCTCCTACAATGAGCAGTTCTTC. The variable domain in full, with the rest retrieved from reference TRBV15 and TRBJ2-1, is DAMVIQNPRYQVTQFGKPVTLSCSQTLNHNVMYWYQQKSSQAPKLLFHYYDKDFNNEADTPDNFQSRRPNTSFCFLDIRSPGLGDTAMYLCATSRNPSGSSSYNEQFFGPGTRLTVL.

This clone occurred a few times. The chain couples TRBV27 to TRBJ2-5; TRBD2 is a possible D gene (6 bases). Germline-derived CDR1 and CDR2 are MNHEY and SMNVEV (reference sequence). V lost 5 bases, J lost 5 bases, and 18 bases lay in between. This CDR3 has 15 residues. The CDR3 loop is CASSANPEGRETQYF. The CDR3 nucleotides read TGTGCCAGCAGTGCGAACCCGGAGGGTCGGGAGACCCAGTACTTC.

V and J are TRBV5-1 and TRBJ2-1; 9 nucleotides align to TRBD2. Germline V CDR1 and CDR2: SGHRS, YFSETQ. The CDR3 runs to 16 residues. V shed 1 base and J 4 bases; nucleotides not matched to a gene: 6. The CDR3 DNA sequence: TGCGCCAGCAGCTTGAGCGGACTAGCGACTTACAATGAGCAGTTCTTC. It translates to CASSLSGLATYNEQFF.

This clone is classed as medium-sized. In DNA, the CDR3 is TGTGCCAGCAGCGTCGGGGGGCCCTACGAGCAGTACTTC. Translation gives CASSVGGPYEQYF. The chain is built from TRBV9 and TRBJ2-7, with D perhaps TRBD2 (7 bases). The germline gives CDR1 SGDLS, CDR2 YYNGEE. CDR3 length: 13 residues. Between the trimmed V and J ends, which lost 2 bases and 2 bases, there was a span of 8 bases.

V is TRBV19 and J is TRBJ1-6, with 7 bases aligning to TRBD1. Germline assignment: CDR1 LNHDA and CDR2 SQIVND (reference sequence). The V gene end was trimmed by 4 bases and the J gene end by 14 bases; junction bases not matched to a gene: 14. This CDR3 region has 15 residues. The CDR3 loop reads CASSTSTGTGSTLHF. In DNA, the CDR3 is TGTGCCAGTAGTACCTCGACAGGGACGGGCTCAACCCTCCACTTT.

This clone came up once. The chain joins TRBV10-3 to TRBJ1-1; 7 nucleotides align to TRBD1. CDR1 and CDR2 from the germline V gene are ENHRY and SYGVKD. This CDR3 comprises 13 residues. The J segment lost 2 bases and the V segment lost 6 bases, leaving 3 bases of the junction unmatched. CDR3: CAISGTANTEAFF. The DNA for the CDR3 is TGTGCCATCAGCGGGACAGCTAACACTGAAGCTTTCTTT.

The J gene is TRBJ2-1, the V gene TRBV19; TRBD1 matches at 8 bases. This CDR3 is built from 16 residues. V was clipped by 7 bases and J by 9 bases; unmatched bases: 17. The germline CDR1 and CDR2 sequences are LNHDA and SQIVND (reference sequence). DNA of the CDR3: TGTGCCAGTACCGCTAAAGGAGGACAGGGAGTTGGTGAGCAGTTCTTC. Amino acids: CASTAKGGQGVGEQFF.

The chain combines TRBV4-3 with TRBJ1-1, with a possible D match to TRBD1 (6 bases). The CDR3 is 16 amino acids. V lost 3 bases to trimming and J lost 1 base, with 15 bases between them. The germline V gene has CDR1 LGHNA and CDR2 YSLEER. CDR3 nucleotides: TGCGCCAGCAGCCAGGATTCCGGGACACCGAACACTGAAGCTTTCTTT. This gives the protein CASSQDSGTPNTEAFF.

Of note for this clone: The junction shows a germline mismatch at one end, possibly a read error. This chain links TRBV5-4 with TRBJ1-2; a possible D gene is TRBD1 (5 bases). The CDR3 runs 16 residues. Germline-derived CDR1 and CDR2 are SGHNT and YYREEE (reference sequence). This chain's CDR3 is CASSLKSLGGFGPLNF. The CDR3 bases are TGTGCCAGCAGCTTAAAGTCGCTCGGGGGTTTTGGACCCCTTAACTTC.

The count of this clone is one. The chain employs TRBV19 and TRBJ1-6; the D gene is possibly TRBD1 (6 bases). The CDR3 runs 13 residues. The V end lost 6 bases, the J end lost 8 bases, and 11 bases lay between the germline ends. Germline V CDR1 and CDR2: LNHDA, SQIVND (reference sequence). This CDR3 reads CASRPNRDSPLHF. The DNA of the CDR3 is TGTGCCAGTAGGCCCAACAGGGATTCACCCCTCCACTTT.

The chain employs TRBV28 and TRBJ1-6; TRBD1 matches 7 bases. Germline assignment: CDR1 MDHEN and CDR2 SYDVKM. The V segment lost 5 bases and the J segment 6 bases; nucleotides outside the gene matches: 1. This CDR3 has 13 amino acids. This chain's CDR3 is CASSRDSNSPLHF. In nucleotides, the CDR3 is TGTGCCAGCAGTCGGGACAGTAATTCACCCCTCCACTTT.